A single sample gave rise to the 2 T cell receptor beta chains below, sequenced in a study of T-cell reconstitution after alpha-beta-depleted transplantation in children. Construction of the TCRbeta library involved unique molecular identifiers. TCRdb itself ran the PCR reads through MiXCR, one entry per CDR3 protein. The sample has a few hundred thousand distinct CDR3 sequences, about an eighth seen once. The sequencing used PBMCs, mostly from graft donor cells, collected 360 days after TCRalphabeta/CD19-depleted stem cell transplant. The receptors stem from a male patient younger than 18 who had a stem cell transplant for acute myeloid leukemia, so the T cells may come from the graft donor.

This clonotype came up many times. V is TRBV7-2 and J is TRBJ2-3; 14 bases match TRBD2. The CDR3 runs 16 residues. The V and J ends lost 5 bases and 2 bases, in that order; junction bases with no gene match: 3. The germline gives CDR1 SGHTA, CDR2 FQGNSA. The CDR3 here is CASSLGLAGATDTQYF. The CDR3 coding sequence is TGTGCCAGCAGCCTGGGACTAGCGGGAGCCACAGATACGCAGTATTTT. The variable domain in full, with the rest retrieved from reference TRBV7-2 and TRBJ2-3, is GAGVSQSPSNKVTEKGKDVELRCDPISGHTALYWYRQSLGQGLEFLIYFQGNSAPDKSGLPSDRFSAERTGGSVSTLTIQRTQQEDSAVYLCASSLGLAGATDTQYFGPGTRLTVL.

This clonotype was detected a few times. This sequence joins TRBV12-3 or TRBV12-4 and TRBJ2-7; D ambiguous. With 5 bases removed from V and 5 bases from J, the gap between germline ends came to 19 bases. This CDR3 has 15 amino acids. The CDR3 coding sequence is TGTGCCAGCAGTCCAATTCGCCCCAGCCCTCACGAGCAGTACTTC. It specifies CASSPIRPSPHEQYF.